The 30 T cell receptor beta chains listed next were all sequenced from one sample in a study of T cells in Graves' hyperthyroidism and ophthalmopathy. Amplification targeted TCR beta CDR3 regions from RNA transcripts. When the TCR CDR3 underwent first-round RT-PCR, the HTBI primer set was used. Each CDR3 protein gets one entry after TCRdb re-called the multiplex PCR reads with MiXCR. The table includes more than 300,000 distinct CDR3 sequences, about 18% detected once. Sequenced input: blood. These receptor sequences come from a woman under 40 with Graves' hyperthyroidism that later progressed to Graves' ophthalmopathy.

This clonotype was detected many times. The gene calls are TRBV15 and TRBJ2-2, with D unresolved. This CDR3 region has 15 residues. Germline assignment: CDR1 LNHNV and CDR2 YYDKDF (reference sequence). Trimming removed 0 bases from V and 6 bases from J, with 11 bases in between. Here the CDR3 reads CATSRDINSAGELFF. The CDR3 region has the DNA TGTGCCACCAGCAGAGATATCAACAGCGCCGGGGAGCTGTTTTTT.

Many counts were recorded for this clonotype. The chain is built from TRBV19 and TRBJ2-3, with a possible D match to TRBD1 (6 bases). Germline CDR1 LNHDA, CDR2 SQIVND (reference sequence). This CDR3 comprises 15 residues. V was trimmed by 5 bases and J by 4 bases, leaving 16 bases between them. CDR3 protein: CASSPLQGIADTQYF. CDR3 nucleotides: TGTGCCAGTAGTCCCCTGCAGGGGATCGCAGATACGCAGTATTTT.

This chain connects TRBV19 to TRBJ2-1; perhaps TRBD2 as D (6 bases). Germline CDR1 LNHDA, CDR2 SQIVND (reference sequence). With 4 bases removed from V and 6 bases from J, the gap between germline ends came to 16 bases. The CDR3 extends over 15 amino acids. The DNA for the CDR3 is TGTGCCAGTAGTAGAGGGGAAGGACTACCCAATGAGCAGTTCTTC. This gives the protein CASSRGEGLPNEQFF.

This clonotype was detected a few times. The genes are TRBV4-1 and TRBJ1-5; D call uncertain. CDR1 MGHRA and CDR2 YSYEKL come from the germline V gene. The length of the CDR3 is 13 residues. V lost 3 bases, J lost 5 bases, and 8 bases lay in between. The CDR3 DNA is TGCGCCAGCAGCCAGGGAATAGATCAGCCCCAGCATTTT. It specifies CASSQGIDQPQHF.

This clonotype was counted at least ten times. This chain uses TRBV28 with TRBJ1-1; no reliable D call. Germline loops: CDR1 MDHEN, CDR2 SYDVKM. The germline V and J ends were trimmed by 1 base and 4 bases, with 22 bases remaining between them. The CDR3 totals 18 residues. The DNA of the CDR3 is TGTGCCAGCAGTTTATATCTATTTCTGGCTCGAAGGAGCACTGAAGCTTTCTTT. This translates into CASSLYLFLARRSTEAFF.

The rearrangement uses TRBV10-2 and TRBJ1-1, with D uncertain. The CDR3 extends over 13 amino acids. The germline gives CDR1 WSHSY, CDR2 SAAADI. V was cut by 9 bases and J by 11 bases, with 22 bases left in between. CDR3 sequence (DNA): TGCGCCAGTGGCCCCCAACCGTGGGTAGGTGCTTTCTTT. This codes for CASGPQPWVGAFF.

This clonotype has at least ten counts. The CDR3 loop reads CSARDKGGQYF. The CDR3 DNA follows: TGCAGTGCTAGAGATAAGGGAGGCCAGTACTTC. V is TRBV20-1 and J is TRBJ2-5, with D perhaps TRBD2 (6 bases). The V gene's germline CDR1 is DFQATT and CDR2 SNEGSKA (reference sequence). The CDR3 is 11 amino acids. Trimming pared 0 bases from V and 10 bases from J, leaving 9 bases between.

The J gene is TRBJ2-3, the V gene TRBV24-1; 7 bases map to TRBD2. The germline V gene has CDR1 KGHDR and CDR2 SFDVKD. V dropped 3 bases and J dropped 1; count of bases not matched to a gene: 9. This CDR3 contains 17 residues. CDR3 sequence reads: CATSDPSPGGGTDTQYF. The DNA for the CDR3 is TGTGCCACCAGTGATCCGTCGCCGGGGGGTGGCACAGATACGCAGTATTTT.

As to this clonotype: The germline gene is not matched at one end of the junction; a read error may be the cause. This rearrangement joins TRBV6-1 to TRBJ2-1; possibly TRBD2 for D (6 bases). Germline V CDR1 and CDR2: MNHNS, SASEGT. The CDR3 sequence is 15 residues long. CDR3 DNA sequence: TGTACCAGCACGAAGGAGGCCGGGGGATACAATGAGCAGTTCTTC. The encoded protein is CTSTKEAGGYNEQFF.

This clonotype was seen many times. This chain connects TRBV27 to TRBJ2-3; tentatively, D is TRBD1 or TRBD2 (5 bases each). This CDR3 has 15 amino acids. Germline V gene lookup returns CDR1 MNHEY and CDR2 SMNVEV (reference sequence). Trimming pared 2 bases from V and 8 bases from J, leaving 17 bases between. This CDR3 reads CASSLIRGEISTQYF. For the CDR3, the DNA is TGTGCCAGCAGTTTAATACGGGGCGAAATCTCTACGCAGTATTTT.

In its sample, this clonotype was seen a few times. The rearrangement joins TRBV19 to TRBJ1-5, with 7 bases identical to TRBD1. CDR3 length: 16 amino acids. The germline V gene has CDR1 LNHDA and CDR2 SQIVND (reference sequence). J gave up 6 bases and V 6 bases, and 14 bases lay outside the gene matches. The CDR3 is CASSRWEGAASQPQHF. The DNA of the CDR3 is TGTGCCAGTAGCCGTTGGGAGGGGGCGGCCAGTCAGCCCCAGCATTTT. The variable domain in full, completed from reference TRBV19 and TRBJ1-5, reads DGGITQSPKYLFRKEGQNVTLSCEQNLNHDAMYWYRQDPGQGLRLIYYSQIVNDFQKGDIAEGYSVSREKKESFPLTVTSAQKNPTAFYLCASSRWEGAASQPQHFGDGTRLSIL.

Ten or more counts support this clonotype. The gene calls are TRBV11-2 and TRBJ2-5; TRBD2 matches at 14 bases. J gave up 1 base and V 5 bases, and 6 bases lay outside the gene matches. The CDR3 is 17 amino acids. CDR1 SGHAT and CDR2 FQNNGV come from the germline V gene. CDR3 residues: CASSPTGTSGSQETQYF. CDR3 in DNA: TGTGCCAGCAGCCCCACCGGGACTAGCGGGAGCCAAGAGACCCAGTACTTC.

The chain uses TRBV7-9 and TRBJ2-1; 8 positions agree with TRBD2. V trimming: 10 bases; J trimming: 4 bases; junction bases outside the gene matches: 9. Germline CDR1 is SEHNR and CDR2 is FQNEAQ (reference sequence). The CDR3 has 14 amino acids. This CDR3 reads CAIGASGFYNEQFF. The CDR3 nucleotides are TGTGCCATAGGGGCTAGCGGGTTTTACAATGAGCAGTTCTTC.

This clonotype was observed at least ten times. The rearrangement uses TRBV5-1 and TRBJ1-1; a possible D gene is TRBD1 (5 bases). In germline, CDR1 is SGHRS, CDR2 YFSETQ. The V and J ends lost 1 base and 2 bases respectively, with 6 bases between them. CDR3 length: 13 amino acids. CDR3 protein: CASSLRTNTEAFF. CDR3 sequence (DNA): TGCGCCAGCAGCTTGCGGACAAACACTGAAGCTTTCTTT. Using reference TRBV5-1 and TRBJ1-1 for the parts outside the CDR3, the full variable domain is KAGVTQTPRYLIKTRGQQVTLSCSPISGHRSVSWYQQTPGQGLQFLFEYFSETQRNKGNFPGRFSGRQFSNSRSEMNVSTLELGDSALYLCASSLRTNTEAFFGQGTRLTVV.

This clonotype was counted between two and nine times. The rearrangement links TRBV20-1 to TRBJ2-1; D unresolved. CDR1 DFQATT and CDR2 SNEGSKA come from the germline V gene (reference sequence). Between the trimmed V and J ends, which lost 6 bases and 5 bases, there was a span of 17 bases. The CDR3 length is 14 residues. The CDR3 DNA reads as TGCAGTGCCACAAAAAGCCCGATAGACAATGAGCAGTTCTTC. It translates to CSATKSPIDNEQFF.

This clonotype was recorded many times. The chain uses TRBV12-3 or TRBV12-4 and TRBJ2-1; 14 bases fit TRBD2. V shed 1 base, J shed 9 bases, and the junction held 8 bases outside the gene matches. This CDR3 is 17 amino acids long. CDR3 nucleotides: TGTGCCAGCAGTTTAGTGGGACTAGCGGGAGTAACCGGTGAGCAGTTCTTC. Translation: CASSLVGLAGVTGEQFF.

J is TRBJ2-7 and V is TRBV20-1; D perhaps matches TRBD1 (5 bases). This CDR3 region has 15 residues. Trimming took off 3 bases at V and 1 base at J, with 16 bases between the two ends. Per the germline V gene, CDR1 is DFQATT and CDR2 is SNEGSKA (reference sequence). The CDR3 reads CSASFVWPGSYEQYF. Written as DNA, the CDR3 is TGCAGTGCTAGTTTCGTTTGGCCAGGGTCCTACGAGCAGTACTTC.

V gene TRBV19 combines with J gene TRBJ2-5; 7 bases are shared with TRBD1. This CDR3 is built from 15 residues. After removal of 3 bases from V and 0 bases from J, the junction contained 4 bases not matched to a gene. The germline V gene encodes CDR1 LNHDA and CDR2 SQIVND (reference sequence). The CDR3 loop reads CASSIRQGHQETQYF. The CDR3 DNA reads as TGTGCCAGTAGTATTCGACAGGGCCACCAAGAGACCCAGTACTTC.

At least ten counts were recorded for this clonotype. This chain joins TRBV7-9 and TRBJ2-7; D gene ambiguous. Germline V CDR1 and CDR2: SEHNR, FQNEAQ (reference sequence). Trimming removed 6 bases at V and 4 bases at J, with 7 bases between. This CDR3 is built from 11 residues. The CDR3 sequence: CASSSAYEQYF. CDR3 nucleotides: TGTGCCAGCAGTTCAGCGTACGAGCAGTACTTC.

The genes are TRBV6-1 and TRBJ2-7; TRBD2 aligns across 7 bases. Germline assignment: CDR1 MNHNS and CDR2 SASEGT. This CDR3 is 14 amino acids long. V was clipped by 5 bases and J by 6 bases; unmatched bases: 10. The CDR3 protein is CASSPLASGTEQYF. The CDR3 DNA reads TGTGCCAGCAGTCCCTTGGCTAGCGGTACCGAGCAGTACTTC.

In this sample, this clonotype turned up many times. The genes are TRBV27 and TRBJ2-7; D perhaps matches TRBD2 (7 bases). Trimming cost V 5 bases and J 0 bases, with 11 bases left between them. The CDR3 spans 14 residues. Germline V gene data show CDR1 as MNHEY and CDR2 as SMNVEV (reference sequence). This CDR3 is CASSQGTTSYEQYF. The CDR3 DNA sequence: TGTGCCAGCAGTCAGGGGACTACCTCCTACGAGCAGTACTTC.

In this sample, this clonotype turned up a few times. The chain joins TRBV15 to TRBJ2-3; tentatively, D is TRBD2 (5 bases). Germline values: CDR1 LNHNV, CDR2 YYDKDF (reference sequence). The germline V and J ends were trimmed by 1 base and 3 bases, with 17 bases remaining between them. This CDR3 comprises 17 residues. Written as DNA, the CDR3 is TGTGCCACCAGCAGAGTGAGGACTCTTCTCCTTACAGATACGCAGTATTTT. Translation: CATSRVRTLLLTDTQYF.

This clonotype was seen many times. This chain connects TRBV12-3 or TRBV12-4 to TRBJ2-1, with D unclear. V was cut by 3 bases and J by 5 bases, with 8 bases left in between. This CDR3 is 13 amino acids long. The CDR3 region is CASSFSPDNEQFF. CDR3 in DNA: TGTGCCAGCAGTTTTTCCCCGGACAATGAGCAGTTCTTC.

The rearrangement links TRBV10-1 to TRBJ2-1; 7 bases are shared with TRBD2. Trimming cost V 2 bases and J 7 bases; bases outside gene matches: 8. The CDR3 runs to 15 residues. Germline CDR1 and CDR2: WNHNN and SYGVQD (reference sequence). CDR3 region: CASSEGLVTANEQFF. The CDR3 DNA sequence: TGCGCCAGCAGTGAGGGACTAGTAACGGCTAATGAGCAGTTCTTC.

The chain employs TRBV2 and TRBJ1-5; D perhaps matches TRBD1 (6 bases). With 6 bases removed from V and 3 bases from J, the gap between germline ends came to 15 bases. The CDR3 is 15 amino acids. Per germline, CDR1 SNHLY and CDR2 FYNNEI. This CDR3 reads CASSEQGIDNQPQHF. DNA for the CDR3: TGTGCCAGCAGCGAACAGGGAATTGACAATCAGCCCCAGCATTTT.

V gene TRBV19 combines with J gene TRBJ2-1; no clear D gene. Germline CDR1 is LNHDA and CDR2 is SQIVND (reference sequence). V gave up 1 base and J gave up 7 bases, with 8 bases separating them. CDR3 size: 13 residues. In nucleotides, the CDR3 is TGTGCCAGTAGTATAGTTGGGTGGAATGAGCAGTTCTTC. Translation gives CASSIVGWNEQFF.

This chain uses TRBV19 with TRBJ1-3; no clear D gene. V was trimmed by 3 bases and J by 2 bases, leaving 11 bases between them. Germline V gives CDR1 LNHDA, CDR2 SQIVND (reference sequence). The CDR3 is made up of 15 amino acids. CDR3 sequence reads: CASSIGPSPGNTIYF. CDR3 DNA sequence: TGTGCCAGTAGTATTGGACCGTCACCTGGAAACACCATATATTTT.

This chain connects TRBV5-8 to TRBJ2-4; maybe TRBD1 (5 bases). The V gene lost 5 bases and the J gene lost 5 bases, with 17 bases spanning the gap. The CDR3 has 15 residues. Germline-derived CDR1 and CDR2 are SGHTS and YDEGEE. The CDR3 spells CASSIIPDTQNIQYF. The CDR3 DNA reads as TGTGCCAGCAGTATAATACCGGACACCCAAAACATTCAGTACTTC.

This clonotype was recorded a few times. V gene TRBV7-9 combines with J gene TRBJ2-1; no reliable D call. The CDR3 is made up of 12 amino acids. Germline assignment: CDR1 SEHNR and CDR2 FQNEAQ (reference sequence). Trimming pared 5 bases from V and 10 bases from J, leaving 12 bases between. CDR3 residues: CASSPTFPEQFF. CDR3 bases: TGTGCCAGCAGCCCCACGTTTCCCGAGCAGTTCTTC. Based on the CDR3 plus reference TRBV7-9 and TRBJ2-1, the full variable domain is DTGVSQNPRHKITKRGQNVTFRCDPISEHNRLYWYRQTLGQGPEFLTYFQNEAQLEKSRLLSDRFSAERPKGSFSTLEIQRTEQGDSAMYLCASSPTFPEQFFGPGTRLTVL.

This clonotype has only a few counts. The chain uses TRBV20-1 and TRBJ1-4; D gene unclear. V dropped 3 bases and J dropped 8 bases, with 13 bases sitting between them. Germline V gives CDR1 DFQATT, CDR2 SNEGSKA (reference sequence). The CDR3 runs 13 residues. The CDR3 loop reads CSASMGFQEKLFF. CDR3 in DNA: TGCAGTGCTAGTATGGGATTCCAGGAAAAACTGTTTTTT.